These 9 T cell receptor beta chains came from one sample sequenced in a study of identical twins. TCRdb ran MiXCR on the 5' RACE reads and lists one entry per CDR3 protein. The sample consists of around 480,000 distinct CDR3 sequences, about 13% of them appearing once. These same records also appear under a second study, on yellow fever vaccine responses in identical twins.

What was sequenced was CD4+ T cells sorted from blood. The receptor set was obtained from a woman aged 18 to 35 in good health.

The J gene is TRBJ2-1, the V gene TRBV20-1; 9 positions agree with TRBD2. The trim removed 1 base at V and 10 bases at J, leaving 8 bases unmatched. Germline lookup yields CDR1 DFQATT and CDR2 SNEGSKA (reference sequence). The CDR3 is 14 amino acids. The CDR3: CSARVAGGLKEQFF. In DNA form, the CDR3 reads TGCAGTGCTAGAGTGGCGGGGGGGCTTAAGGAGCAGTTCTTC.

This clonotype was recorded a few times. The CDR3: CASCRGDTGELFF. The CDR3 DNA sequence: TGCGCCAGCTGTCGGGGGGACACCGGGGAGCTGTTTTTT. J is TRBJ2-2 and V is TRBV5-1; 7 bases line up with TRBD2. The CDR3 length is 13 residues. In germline, CDR1 is SGHRS, CDR2 YFSETQ. With 7 bases clipped from V and 3 bases from J, the junction kept 3 bases outside the gene matches. Full variable domain (missing parts from reference TRBV5-1 and TRBJ2-2): KAGVTQTPRYLIKTRGQQVTLSCSPISGHRSVSWYQQTPGQGLQFLFEYFSETQRNKGNFPGRFSGRQFSNSRSEMNVSTLELGDSALYLCASCRGDTGELFFGEGSRLTVL.

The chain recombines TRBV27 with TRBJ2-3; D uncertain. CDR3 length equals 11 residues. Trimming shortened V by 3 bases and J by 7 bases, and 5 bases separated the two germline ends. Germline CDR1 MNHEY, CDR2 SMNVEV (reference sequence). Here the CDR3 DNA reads TGTGCCAGCAGTTTCGGCAATACGCAGTATTTT. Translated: CASSFGNTQYF.

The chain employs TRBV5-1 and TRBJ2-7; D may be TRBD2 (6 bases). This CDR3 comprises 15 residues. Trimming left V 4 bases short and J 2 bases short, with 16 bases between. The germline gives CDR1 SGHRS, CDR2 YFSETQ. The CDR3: CASSRRASEPYEQYF. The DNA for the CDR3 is TGCGCCAGCAGCCGGAGGGCTAGCGAACCCTACGAGCAGTACTTC.

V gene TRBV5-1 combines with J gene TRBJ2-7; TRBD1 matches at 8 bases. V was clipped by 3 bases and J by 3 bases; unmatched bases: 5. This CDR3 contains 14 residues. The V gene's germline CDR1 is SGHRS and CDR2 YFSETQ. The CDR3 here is CASSYGQGGYEQYF. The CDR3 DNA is TGCGCCAGCAGCTATGGACAGGGAGGCTACGAGCAGTACTTC. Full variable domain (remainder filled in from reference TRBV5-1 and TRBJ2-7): KAGVTQTPRYLIKTRGQQVTLSCSPISGHRSVSWYQQTPGQGLQFLFEYFSETQRNKGNFPGRFSGRQFSNSRSEMNVSTLELGDSALYLCASSYGQGGYEQYFGPGTRLTVT.

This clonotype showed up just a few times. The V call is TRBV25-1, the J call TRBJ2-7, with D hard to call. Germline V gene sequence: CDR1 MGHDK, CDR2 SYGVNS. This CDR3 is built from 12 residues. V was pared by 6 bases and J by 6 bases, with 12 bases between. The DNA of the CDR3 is TGTGCCAGCAGCCCTCCCCTTAGCGAGCAGTACTTC. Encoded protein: CASSPPLSEQYF.

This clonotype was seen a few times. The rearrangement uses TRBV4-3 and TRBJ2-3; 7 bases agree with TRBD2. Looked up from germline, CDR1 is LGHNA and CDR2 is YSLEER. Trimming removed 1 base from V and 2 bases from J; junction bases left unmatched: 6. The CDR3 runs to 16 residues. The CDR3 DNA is TGCGCCAGCAGCCAAGGGGGGAGGGCCGACACAGATACGCAGTATTTT. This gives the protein CASSQGGRADTDTQYF.

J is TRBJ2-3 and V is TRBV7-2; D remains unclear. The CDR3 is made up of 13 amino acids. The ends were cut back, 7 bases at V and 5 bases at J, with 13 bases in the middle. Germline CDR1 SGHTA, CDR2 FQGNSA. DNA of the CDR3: TGTGCCAGCACCCAGACGGTCGGAGATACGCAGTATTTT. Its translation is CASTQTVGDTQYF.

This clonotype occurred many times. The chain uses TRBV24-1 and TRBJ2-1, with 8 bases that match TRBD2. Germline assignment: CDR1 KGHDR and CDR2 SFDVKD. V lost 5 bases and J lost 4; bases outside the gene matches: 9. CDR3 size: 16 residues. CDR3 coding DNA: TGTGCCACCAGTGCCGGCGGGAGCGGGGGATACAATGAGCAGTTCTTC. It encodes CATSAGGSGGYNEQFF.